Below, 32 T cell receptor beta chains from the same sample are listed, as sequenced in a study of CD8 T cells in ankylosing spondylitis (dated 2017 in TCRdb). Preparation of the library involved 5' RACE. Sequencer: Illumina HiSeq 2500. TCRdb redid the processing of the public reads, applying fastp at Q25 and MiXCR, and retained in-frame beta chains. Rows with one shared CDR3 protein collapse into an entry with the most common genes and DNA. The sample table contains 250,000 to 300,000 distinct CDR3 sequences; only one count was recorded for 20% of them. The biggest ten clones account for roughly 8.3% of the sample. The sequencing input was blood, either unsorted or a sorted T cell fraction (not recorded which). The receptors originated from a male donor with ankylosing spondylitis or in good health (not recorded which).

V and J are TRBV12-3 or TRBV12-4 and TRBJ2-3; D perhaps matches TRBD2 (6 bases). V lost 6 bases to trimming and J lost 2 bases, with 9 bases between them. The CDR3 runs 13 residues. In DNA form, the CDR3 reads TGTGCCAGCAGCCCTAGCGACACAGATACGCAGTATTTT. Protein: CASSPSDTDTQYF.

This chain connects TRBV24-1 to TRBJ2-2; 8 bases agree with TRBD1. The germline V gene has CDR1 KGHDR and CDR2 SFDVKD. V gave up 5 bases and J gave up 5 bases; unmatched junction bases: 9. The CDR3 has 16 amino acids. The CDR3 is CATSAVGQGETGELFF. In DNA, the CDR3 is TGTGCCACCAGTGCAGTCGGACAGGGCGAAACCGGGGAGCTGTTTTTT.

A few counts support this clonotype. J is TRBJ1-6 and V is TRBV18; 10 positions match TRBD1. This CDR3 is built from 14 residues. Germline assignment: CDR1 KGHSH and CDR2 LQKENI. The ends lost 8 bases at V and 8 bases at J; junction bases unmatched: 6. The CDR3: CASRTGTGDSPLHF. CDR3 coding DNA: TGTGCCAGCAGGACCGGGACAGGGGATTCACCCCTCCACTTT.

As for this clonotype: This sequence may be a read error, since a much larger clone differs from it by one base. The CDR3 here is CSVDPVRSTDTQYF. The CDR3 coding sequence is TGCAGCGTTGACCCGGTCAGGAGCACAGATACGCAGTATTTT. J is TRBJ2-3 and V is TRBV29-1; no clear D gene. The ends were cut back, 3 bases at V and 0 bases at J, with 10 bases in the middle. Per the germline V gene, CDR1 is SQVTM and CDR2 is ANQGSEA. The CDR3 covers 14 residues.

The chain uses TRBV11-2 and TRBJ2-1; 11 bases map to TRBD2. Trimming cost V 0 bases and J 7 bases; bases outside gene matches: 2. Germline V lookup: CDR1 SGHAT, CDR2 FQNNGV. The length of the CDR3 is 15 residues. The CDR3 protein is CASSLDSGRVNEQFF. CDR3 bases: TGTGCCAGCAGCTTAGATAGCGGGAGGGTTAATGAGCAGTTCTTC. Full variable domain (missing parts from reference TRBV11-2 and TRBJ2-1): EAGVAQSPRYKIIEKRQSVAFWCNPISGHATLYWYQQILGQGPKLLIQFQNNGVVDDSQLPKDRFSAERLKGVDSTLKIQPAKLEDSAVYLCASSLDSGRVNEQFFGPGTRLTVL.

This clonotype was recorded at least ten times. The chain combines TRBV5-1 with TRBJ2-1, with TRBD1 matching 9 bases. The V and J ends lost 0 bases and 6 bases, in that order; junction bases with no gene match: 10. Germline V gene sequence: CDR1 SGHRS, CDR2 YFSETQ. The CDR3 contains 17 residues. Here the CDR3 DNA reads TGCGCCAGCAGCTTGGTACCCACAGGGGGCGCTCCCAATGAGCAGTTCTTC. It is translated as CASSLVPTGGAPNEQFF.

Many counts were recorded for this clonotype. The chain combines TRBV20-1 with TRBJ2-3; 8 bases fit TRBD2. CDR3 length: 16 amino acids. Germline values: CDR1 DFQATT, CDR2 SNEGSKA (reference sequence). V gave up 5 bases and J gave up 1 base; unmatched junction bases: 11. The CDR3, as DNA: TGCAGTGCTGCTCCGGGGGGGGTATCAGGCACAGATACGCAGTATTTT. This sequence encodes CSAAPGGVSGTDTQYF.

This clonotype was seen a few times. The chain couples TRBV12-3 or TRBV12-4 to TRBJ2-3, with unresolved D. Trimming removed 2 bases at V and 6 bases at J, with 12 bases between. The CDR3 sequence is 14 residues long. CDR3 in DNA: TGTGCCAGCAGTTTATATGGAACACTTGATACGCAGTATTTT. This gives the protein CASSLYGTLDTQYF.

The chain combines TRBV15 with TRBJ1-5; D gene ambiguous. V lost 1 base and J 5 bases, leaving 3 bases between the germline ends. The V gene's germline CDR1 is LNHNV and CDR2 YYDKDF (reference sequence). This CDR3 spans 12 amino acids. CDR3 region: CATSRADQPQHF. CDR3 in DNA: TGTGCCACCAGCAGAGCGGATCAGCCCCAGCATTTT.

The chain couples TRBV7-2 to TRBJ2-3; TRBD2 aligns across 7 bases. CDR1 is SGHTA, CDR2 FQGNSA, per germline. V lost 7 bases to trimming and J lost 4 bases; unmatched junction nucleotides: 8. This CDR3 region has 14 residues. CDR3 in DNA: TGTGCCAGCAACCTCCCGGGGGGAGCAGATACGCAGTATTTT. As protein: CASNLPGGADTQYF. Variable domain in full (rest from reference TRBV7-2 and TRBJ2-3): GAGVSQSPSNKVTEKGKDVELRCDPISGHTALYWYRQSLGQGLEFLIYFQGNSAPDKSGLPSDRFSAERTGGSVSTLTIQRTQQEDSAVYLCASNLPGGADTQYFGPGTRLTVL.

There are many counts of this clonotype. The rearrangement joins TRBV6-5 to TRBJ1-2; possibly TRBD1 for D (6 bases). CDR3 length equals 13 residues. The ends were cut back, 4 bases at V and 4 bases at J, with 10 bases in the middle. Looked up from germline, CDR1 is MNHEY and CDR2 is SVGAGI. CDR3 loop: CASSSGTTYGYTF. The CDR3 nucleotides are TGTGCCAGCAGTTCCGGGACAACCTATGGCTACACCTTC.

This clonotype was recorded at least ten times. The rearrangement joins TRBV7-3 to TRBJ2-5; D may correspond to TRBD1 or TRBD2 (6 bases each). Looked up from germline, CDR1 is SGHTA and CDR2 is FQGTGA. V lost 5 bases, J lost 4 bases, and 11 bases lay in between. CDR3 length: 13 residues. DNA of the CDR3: TGTGCCAGCAGCGATGGGGGGCGAGAGACCCAGTACTTC. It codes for CASSDGGRETQYF.

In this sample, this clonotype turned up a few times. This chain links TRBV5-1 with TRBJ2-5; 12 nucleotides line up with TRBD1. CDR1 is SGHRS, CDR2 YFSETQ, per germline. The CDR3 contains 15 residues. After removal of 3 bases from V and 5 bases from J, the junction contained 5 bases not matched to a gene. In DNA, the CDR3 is TGCGCCAGCAGCTGGGGACAGGGGGCGCAGGAGACCCAGTACTTC. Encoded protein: CASSWGQGAQETQYF.

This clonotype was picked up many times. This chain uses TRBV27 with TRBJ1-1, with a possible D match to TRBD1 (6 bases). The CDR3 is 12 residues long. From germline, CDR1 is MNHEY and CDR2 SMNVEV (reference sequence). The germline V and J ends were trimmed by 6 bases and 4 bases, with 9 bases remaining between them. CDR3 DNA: TGTGCCAGCAGGCGAGGGGGCACTGAAGCTTTCTTT. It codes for CASRRGGTEAFF.

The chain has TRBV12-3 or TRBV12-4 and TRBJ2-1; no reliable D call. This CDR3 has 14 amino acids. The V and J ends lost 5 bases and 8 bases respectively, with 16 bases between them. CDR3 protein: CASSPGDSRYEQFF. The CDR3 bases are TGTGCCAGCAGTCCAGGCGACTCGAGGTATGAGCAGTTCTTC.

In DNA form, the CDR3 reads TGTGCCAGCAGTGATTCCAAATGGACTTACAATGAGCAGTTCTTC. Residues: CASSDSKWTYNEQFF. The J gene is TRBJ2-1, the V gene TRBV25-1, with D possibly being TRBD2 (5 bases). The CDR3 length is 15 residues. Germline V CDR1 and CDR2: MGHDK, SYGVNS. Trimming took off 3 bases at V and 4 bases at J, with 13 bases between the two ends.

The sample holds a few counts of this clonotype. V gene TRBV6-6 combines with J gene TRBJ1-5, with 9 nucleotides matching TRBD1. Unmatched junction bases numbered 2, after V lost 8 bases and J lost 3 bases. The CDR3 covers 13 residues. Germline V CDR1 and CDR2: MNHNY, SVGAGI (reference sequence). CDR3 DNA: TGTGCCAGCCGGACAGGGGACAATCAGCCCCAGCATTTT. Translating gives CASRTGDNQPQHF.

The CDR3 DNA reads as TGCAGCGTACGGCGGGGAGGCGGGACTGAAGCTTTCTTT. As protein: CSVRRGGGTEAFF. This sequence joins TRBV29-1 and TRBJ1-1; D is unclear. The ends were cut back, 6 bases at V and 5 bases at J, with 16 bases in the middle. Germline V gene lookup returns CDR1 SQVTM and CDR2 ANQGSEA. The CDR3 length is 13 residues.

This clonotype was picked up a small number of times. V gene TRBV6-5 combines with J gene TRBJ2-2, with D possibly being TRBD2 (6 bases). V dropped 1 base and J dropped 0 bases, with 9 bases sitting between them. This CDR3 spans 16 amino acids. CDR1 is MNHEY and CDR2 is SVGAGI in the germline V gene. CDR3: CASSYLPGANTGELFF. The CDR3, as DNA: TGTGCCAGCAGTTACTTACCGGGGGCGAACACCGGGGAGCTGTTTTTT.

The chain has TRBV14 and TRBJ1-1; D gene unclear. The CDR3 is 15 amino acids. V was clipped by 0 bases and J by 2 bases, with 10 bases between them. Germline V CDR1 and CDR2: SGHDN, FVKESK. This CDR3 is CASSQDVSVNTEAFF. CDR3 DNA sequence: TGTGCCAGCAGCCAAGATGTTTCCGTAAACACTGAAGCTTTCTTT. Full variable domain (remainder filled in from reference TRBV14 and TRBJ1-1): EAGVTQFPSHSVIEKGQTVTLRCDPISGHDNLYWYRRVMGKEIKFLLHFVKESKQDESGMPNNRFLAERTGGTYSTLKVQPAELEDSGVYFCASSQDVSVNTEAFFGQGTRLTVV.

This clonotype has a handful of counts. Here the CDR3 DNA reads TGTGCCATCAGTGAGTGGGTCGGACAAGCACAGTACGTC. The encoded protein is CAISEWVGQAQYV. The chain recombines TRBV10-3 with TRBJ2-7; a possible D gene is TRBD1 (5 bases). The V gene's germline CDR1 is ENHRY and CDR2 SYGVKD. This CDR3 spans 13 amino acids. Deletions cut 1 base from V and 10 bases from J, with 14 bases between.

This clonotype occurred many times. CDR3 DNA: TGTGCCAGCAGTACTAGCGGGGGTTCCTACAATGAGCAGTTCTTC. Translated, it gives CASSTSGGSYNEQFF. V gene TRBV12-3 or TRBV12-4 combines with J gene TRBJ2-1, with 11 nucleotides matching TRBD2. V lost 5 bases and J lost 1; bases outside the gene matches: 1. The CDR3 has 15 amino acids.

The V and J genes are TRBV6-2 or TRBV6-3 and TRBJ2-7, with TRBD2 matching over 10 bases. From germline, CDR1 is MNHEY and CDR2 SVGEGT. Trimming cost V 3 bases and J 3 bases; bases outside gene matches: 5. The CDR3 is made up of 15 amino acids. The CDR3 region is CASSYTGTSDYEQYV. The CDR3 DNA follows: TGTGCCAGCAGTTATACAGGGACTAGCGACTACGAGCAGTACGTC.

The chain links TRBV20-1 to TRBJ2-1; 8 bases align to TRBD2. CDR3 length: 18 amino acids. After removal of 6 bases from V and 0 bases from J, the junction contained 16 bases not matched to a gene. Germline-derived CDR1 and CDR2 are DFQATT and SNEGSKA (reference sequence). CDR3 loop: CSAESGTSGPSSYNEQFF. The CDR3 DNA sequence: TGCAGTGCCGAATCCGGGACTAGTGGACCAAGCTCCTACAATGAGCAGTTCTTC.

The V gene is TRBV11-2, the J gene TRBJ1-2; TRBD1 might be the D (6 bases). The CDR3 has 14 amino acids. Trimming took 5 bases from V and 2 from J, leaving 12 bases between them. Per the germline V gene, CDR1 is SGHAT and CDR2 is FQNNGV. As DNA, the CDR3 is TGTGCCAGCAGCCCGACAGGCCGGAACTATGGCTACACCTTC. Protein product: CASSPTGRNYGYTF.

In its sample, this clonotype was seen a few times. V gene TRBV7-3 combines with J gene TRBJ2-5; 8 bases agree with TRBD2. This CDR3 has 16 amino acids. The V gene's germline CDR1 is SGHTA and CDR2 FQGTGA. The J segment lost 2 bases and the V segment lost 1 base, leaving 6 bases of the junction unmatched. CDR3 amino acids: CASSLSAGRGQETQYF. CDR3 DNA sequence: TGTGCCAGCAGCTTAAGCGCCGGGAGGGGGCAAGAGACCCAGTACTTC. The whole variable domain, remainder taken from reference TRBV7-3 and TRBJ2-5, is GAGVSQTPSNKVTEKGKYVELRCDPISGHTALYWYRQSLGQGPEFLIYFQGTGAADDSGLPNDRFFAVRPEGSVSTLKIQRTERGDSAVYLCASSLSAGRGQETQYFGPGTRLLVL.

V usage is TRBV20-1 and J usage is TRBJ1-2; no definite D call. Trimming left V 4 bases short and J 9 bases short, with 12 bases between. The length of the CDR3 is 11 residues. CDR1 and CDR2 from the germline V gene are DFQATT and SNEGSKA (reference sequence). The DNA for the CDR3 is TGCAGTGCTACCCTGACACCCAGCTACACCTTC. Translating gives CSATLTPSYTF.

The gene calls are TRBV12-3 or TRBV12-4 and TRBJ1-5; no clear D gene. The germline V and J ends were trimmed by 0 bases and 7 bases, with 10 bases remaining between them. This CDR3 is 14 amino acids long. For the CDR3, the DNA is TGTGCCAGCAGTTTAGCGGGATCCCCCCAGCCCCAGCATTTT. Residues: CASSLAGSPQPQHF.

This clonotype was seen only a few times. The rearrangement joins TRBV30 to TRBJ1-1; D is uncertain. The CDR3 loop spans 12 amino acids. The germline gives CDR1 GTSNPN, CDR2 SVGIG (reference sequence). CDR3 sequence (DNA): TGTGTTCCTCCGCGGCTGAACACTGAAGCTTTCTTT. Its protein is CVPPRLNTEAFF.

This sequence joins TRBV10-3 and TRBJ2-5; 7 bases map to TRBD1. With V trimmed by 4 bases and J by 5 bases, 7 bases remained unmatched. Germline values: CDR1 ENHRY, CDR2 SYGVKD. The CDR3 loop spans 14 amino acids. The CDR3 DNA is TGTGCCATCAGTGGGGGCAGGGGGTTTGAGACCCAGTACTTC. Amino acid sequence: CAISGGRGFETQYF.

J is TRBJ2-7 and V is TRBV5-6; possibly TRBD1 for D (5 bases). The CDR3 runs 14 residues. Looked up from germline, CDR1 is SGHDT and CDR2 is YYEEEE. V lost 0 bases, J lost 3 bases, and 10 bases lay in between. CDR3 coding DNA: TGTGCCAGCAGCTTGGGACAGTCCGTCTACGAGCAGTACGTC. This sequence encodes CASSLGQSVYEQYV.

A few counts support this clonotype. The CDR3 region is CSASPLLGSGRAVETQYF. CDR3 coding DNA: TGCAGTGCTAGCCCACTGCTGGGTAGCGGGAGGGCCGTGGAGACCCAGTACTTC. The chain joins TRBV20-1 to TRBJ2-5; TRBD2 matches at 11 bases. The J segment lost 5 bases and the V segment lost 3 bases, leaving 17 bases of the junction unmatched. The germline CDR1 and CDR2 sequences are DFQATT and SNEGSKA (reference sequence). The CDR3 covers 18 residues.